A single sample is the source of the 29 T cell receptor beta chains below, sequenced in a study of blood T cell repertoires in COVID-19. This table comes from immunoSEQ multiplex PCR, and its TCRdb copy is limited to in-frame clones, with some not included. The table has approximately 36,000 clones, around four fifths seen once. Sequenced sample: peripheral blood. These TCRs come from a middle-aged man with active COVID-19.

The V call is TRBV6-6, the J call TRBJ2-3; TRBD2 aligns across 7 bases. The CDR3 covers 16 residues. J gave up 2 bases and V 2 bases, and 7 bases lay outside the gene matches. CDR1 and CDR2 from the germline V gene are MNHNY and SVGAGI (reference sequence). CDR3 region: CASSYPLGGNTDTQYF. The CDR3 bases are TGTGCCAGCAGTTACCCTTTGGGGGGGAACACAGATACGCAGTATTTT.

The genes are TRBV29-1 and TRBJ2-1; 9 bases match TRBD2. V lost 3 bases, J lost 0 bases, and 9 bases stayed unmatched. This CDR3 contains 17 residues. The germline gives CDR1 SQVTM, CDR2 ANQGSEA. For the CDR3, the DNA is TGCAGCGTTGAGGTTTTAGCGGGGGTAAGCTCCTACAATGAGCAGTTCTTC. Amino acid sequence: CSVEVLAGVSSYNEQFF.

The CDR3 DNA reads TGCGCCAGCAGCTTGCTCATGACTAGCCGTATTCAAGAGACCCAGTACTTC. This sequence encodes CASSLLMTSRIQETQYF. The V call is TRBV5-1, the J call TRBJ2-5, with 7 positions matching TRBD2. The V and J ends lost 1 base and 2 bases, in that order; junction bases with no gene match: 11. Germline loops: CDR1 SGHRS, CDR2 YFSETQ. CDR3 length equals 17 residues.

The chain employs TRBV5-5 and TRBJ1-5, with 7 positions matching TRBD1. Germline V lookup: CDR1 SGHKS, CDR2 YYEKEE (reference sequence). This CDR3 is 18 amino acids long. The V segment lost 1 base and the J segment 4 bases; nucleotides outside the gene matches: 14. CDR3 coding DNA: TGTGCCAGCAGCTTGAGTGGGACAGTACGGAGAATGAATCAGCCCCAGCATTTT. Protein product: CASSLSGTVRRMNQPQHF.

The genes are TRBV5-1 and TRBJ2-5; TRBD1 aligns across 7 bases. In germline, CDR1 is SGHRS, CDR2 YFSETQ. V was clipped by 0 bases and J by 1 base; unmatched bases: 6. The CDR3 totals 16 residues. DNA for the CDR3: TGCGCCAGCAGCTTGGGATCAGGGGGTCCCCAAGAGACCCAGTACTTC. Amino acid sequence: CASSLGSGGPQETQYF. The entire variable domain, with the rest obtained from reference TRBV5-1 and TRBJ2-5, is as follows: KAGVTQTPRYLIKTRGQQVTLSCSPISGHRSVSWYQQTPGQGLQFLFEYFSETQRNKGNFPGRFSGRQFSNSRSEMNVSTLELGDSALYLCASSLGSGGPQETQYFGPGTRLLVL.

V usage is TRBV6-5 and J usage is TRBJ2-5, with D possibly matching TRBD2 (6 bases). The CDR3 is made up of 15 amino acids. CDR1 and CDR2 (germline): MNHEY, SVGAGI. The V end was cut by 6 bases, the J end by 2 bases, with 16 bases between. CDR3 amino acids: CASRTLGAGQETQYF. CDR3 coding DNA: TGTGCCAGCAGAACCCTTGGGGCGGGACAAGAGACCCAGTACTTC.

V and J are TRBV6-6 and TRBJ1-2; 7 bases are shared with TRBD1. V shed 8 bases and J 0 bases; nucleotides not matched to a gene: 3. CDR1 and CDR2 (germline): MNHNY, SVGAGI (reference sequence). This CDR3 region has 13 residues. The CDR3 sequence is CASRTGANYGYTF. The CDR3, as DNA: TGTGCCAGCCGGACAGGCGCTAACTATGGCTACACCTTC.

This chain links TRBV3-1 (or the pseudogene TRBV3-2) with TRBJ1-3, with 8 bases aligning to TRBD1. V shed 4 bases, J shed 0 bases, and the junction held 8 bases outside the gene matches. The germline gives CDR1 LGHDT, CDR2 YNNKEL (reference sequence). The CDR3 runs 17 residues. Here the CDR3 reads CASSLGQGSLSGNTIYF. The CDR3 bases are TGTGCCAGCAGCCTCGGACAGGGCTCCCTCTCTGGAAACACCATATATTTT.

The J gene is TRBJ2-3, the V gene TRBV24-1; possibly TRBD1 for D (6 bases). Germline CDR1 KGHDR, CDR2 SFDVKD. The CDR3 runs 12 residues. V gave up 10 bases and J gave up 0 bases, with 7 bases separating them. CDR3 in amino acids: CATGHSTDTQYF. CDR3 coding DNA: TGTGCCACGGGACATAGCACAGATACGCAGTATTTT.

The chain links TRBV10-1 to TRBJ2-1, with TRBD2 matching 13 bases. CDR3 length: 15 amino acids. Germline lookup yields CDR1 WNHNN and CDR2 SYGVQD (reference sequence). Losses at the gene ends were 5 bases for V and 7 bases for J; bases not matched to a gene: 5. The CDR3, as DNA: TGCGCCAGCAGTTCCGGGACTAGCGGGGAAAATGAGCAGTTCTTC. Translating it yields CASSSGTSGENEQFF.

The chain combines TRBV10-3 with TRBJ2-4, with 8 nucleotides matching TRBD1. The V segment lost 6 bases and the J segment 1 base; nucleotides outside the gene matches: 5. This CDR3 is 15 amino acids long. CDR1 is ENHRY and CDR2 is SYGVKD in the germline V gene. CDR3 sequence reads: CAISSTGVAKNIQYF. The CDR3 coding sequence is TGTGCCATCAGCTCGACAGGGGTGGCCAAAAACATTCAGTACTTC.

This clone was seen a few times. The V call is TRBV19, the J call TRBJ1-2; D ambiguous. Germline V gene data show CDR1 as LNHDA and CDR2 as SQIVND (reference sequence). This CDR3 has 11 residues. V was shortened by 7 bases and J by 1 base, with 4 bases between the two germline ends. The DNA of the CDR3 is TGTGCCAGTAATAATAACTATGGCTACACCTTC. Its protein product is CASNNNYGYTF.

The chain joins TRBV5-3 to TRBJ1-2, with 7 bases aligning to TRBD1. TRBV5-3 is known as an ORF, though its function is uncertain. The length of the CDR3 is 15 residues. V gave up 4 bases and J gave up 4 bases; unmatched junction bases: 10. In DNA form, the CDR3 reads TGTGCCAGAAGCCCCGGACAGGCCCGGGGCTATGGCTACACCTTC. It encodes CARSPGQARGYGYTF.

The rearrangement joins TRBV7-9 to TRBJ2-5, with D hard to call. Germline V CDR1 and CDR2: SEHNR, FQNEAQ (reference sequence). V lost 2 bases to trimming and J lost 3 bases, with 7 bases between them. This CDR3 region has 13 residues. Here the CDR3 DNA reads TGTGCCAGCAGCTTAAGTTCAGAAGAGACCCAGTACTTC. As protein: CASSLSSEETQYF.

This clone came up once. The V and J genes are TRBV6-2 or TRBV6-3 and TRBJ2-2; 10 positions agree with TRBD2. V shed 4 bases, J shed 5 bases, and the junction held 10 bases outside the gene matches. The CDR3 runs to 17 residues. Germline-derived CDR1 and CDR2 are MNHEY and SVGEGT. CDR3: CASSFASGGAETGELFF. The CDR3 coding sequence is TGTGCCAGCAGTTTTGCTAGCGGGGGCGCCGAGACCGGGGAGCTGTTTTTT.

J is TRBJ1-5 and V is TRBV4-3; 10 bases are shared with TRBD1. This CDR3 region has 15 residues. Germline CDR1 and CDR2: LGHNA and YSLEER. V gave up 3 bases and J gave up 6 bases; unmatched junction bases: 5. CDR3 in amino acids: CASSQTTGGFQPQHF. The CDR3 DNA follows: TGCGCCAGCAGCCAGACGACAGGGGGCTTTCAGCCCCAGCATTTT.

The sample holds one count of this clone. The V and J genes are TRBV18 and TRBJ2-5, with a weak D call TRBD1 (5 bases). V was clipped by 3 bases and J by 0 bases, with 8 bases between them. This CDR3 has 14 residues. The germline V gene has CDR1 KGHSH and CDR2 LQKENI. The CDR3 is CASSPWTNQETQYF. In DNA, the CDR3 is TGTGCCAGCTCACCCTGGACAAACCAAGAGACCCAGTACTTC. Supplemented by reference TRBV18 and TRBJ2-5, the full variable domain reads NAGVMQNPRHLVRRRGQEARLRCSPMKGHSHVYWYRQLPEEGLKFMVYLQKENIIDESGMPKERFSAEFPKEGPSILRIQQVVRGDSAAYFCASSPWTNQETQYFGPGTRLLVL.

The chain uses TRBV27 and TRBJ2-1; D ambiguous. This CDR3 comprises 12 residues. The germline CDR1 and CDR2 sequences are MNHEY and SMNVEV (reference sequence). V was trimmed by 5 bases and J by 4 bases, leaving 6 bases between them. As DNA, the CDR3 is TGTGCCAGCAGTACCTATTACAATGAGCAGTTCTTC. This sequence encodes CASSTYYNEQFF.

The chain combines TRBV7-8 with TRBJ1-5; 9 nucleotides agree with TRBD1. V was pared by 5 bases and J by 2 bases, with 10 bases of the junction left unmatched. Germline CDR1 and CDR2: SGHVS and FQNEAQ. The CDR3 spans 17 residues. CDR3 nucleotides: TGTGCCAGCAGCCGCGGGACAGGGTCGGTCGGCAATCAGCCCCAGCATTTT. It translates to CASSRGTGSVGNQPQHF.

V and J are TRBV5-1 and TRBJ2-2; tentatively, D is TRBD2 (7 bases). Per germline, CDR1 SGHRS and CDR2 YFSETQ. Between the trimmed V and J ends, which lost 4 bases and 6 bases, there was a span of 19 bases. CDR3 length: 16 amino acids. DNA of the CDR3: TGCGCCAGCAGCGCTGGTGGGGGGGCAAGTGCCGGGGAGCTGTTTTTT. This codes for CASSAGGGASAGELFF.

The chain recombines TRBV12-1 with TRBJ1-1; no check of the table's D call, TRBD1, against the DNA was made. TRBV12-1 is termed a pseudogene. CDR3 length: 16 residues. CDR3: CASSFVGTGRNTEAFF. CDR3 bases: TGTGCCAGCAGCTTTGTTGGTACAGGGCGAAACACTGAAGCTTTCTTT.

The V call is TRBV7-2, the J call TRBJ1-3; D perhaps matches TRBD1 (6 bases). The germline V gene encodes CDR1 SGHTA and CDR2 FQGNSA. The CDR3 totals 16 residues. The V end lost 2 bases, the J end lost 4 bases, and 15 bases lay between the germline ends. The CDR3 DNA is TGTGCCAGCAGCTTACAAGGGGGGGCGCCCGGAAACACCATATATTTT. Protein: CASSLQGGAPGNTIYF.

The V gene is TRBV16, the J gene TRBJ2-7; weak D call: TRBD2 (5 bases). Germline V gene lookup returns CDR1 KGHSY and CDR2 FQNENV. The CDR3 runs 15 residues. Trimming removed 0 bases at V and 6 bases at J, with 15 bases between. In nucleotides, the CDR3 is TGTGCCAGCAGCCAATCAGGGAGACCCGGTAGCGAGCAGTACTTC. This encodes CASSQSGRPGSEQYF.

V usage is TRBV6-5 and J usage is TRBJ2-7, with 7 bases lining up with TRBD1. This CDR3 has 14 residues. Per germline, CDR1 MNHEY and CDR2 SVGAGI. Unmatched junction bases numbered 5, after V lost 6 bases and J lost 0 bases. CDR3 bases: TGTGCCAGCAGCCGACAGGGTCCCTCCTACGAGCAGTACTTC. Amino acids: CASSRQGPSYEQYF.

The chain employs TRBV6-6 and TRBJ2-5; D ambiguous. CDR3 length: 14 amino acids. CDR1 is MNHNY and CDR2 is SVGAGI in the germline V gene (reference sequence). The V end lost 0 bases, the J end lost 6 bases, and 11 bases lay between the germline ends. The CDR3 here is CASSYSGSPKTQYF. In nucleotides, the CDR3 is TGTGCCAGCAGTTACTCCGGGTCGCCCAAGACCCAGTACTTC.

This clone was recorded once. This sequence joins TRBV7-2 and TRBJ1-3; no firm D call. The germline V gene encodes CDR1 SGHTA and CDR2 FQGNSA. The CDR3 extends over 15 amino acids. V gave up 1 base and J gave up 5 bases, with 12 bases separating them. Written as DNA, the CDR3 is TGTGCCAGCAGCTTAGTCGCCGAGCCTCGAAACACCATATATTTT. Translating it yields CASSLVAEPRNTIYF.

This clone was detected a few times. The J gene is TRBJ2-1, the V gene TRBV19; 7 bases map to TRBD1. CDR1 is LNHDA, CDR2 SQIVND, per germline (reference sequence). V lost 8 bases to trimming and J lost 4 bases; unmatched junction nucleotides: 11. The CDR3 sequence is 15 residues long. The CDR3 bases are TGTGCCAGTTCGGCCATTGGGACAGATTACAATGAGCAGTTCTTC. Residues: CASSAIGTDYNEQFF. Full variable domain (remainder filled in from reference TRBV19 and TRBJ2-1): DGGITQSPKYLFRKEGQNVTLSCEQNLNHDAMYWYRQDPGQGLRLIYYSQIVNDFQKGDIAEGYSVSREKKESFPLTVTSAQKNPTAFYLCASSAIGTDYNEQFFGPGTRLTVL.

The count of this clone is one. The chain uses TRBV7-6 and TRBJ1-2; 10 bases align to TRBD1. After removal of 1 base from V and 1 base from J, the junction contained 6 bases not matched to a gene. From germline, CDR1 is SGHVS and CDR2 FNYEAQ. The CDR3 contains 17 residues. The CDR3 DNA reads TGTGCCAGCAGCTTAGACGGGACAGGGGAGTTTAACTATGGCTACACCTTC. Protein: CASSLDGTGEFNYGYTF.

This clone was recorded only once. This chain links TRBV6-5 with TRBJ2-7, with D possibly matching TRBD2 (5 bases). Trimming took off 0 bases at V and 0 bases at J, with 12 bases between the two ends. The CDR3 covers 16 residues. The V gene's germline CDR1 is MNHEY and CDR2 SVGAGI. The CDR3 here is CASSYSPTGSSYEQYF. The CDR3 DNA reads TGTGCCAGCAGTTACTCTCCGACGGGAAGCTCCTACGAGCAGTACTTC.